The clone carrying this T cell receptor (beta chain) has only a few counts. Its antigen is undetermined. The data were taken from a study of radiotherapy plus CTLA-4 blockade in lung cancer. Study-level information: Overall, less than 20% of patients showed an objective response, while 31% attained disease control.

Patients had chemo-refractory metastatic non-small-cell lung cancer and received focal radiation plus CTLA-4 blockade that used ipilimumab. Study-wide points: Once radiotherapy plus ipilimumab had been given, TCR clones derived from tumor expanded in blood. Early clonal dynamics of blood T cells, together with interferon-beta, were reported as the best response predictor.

The CDR3 runs 13 residues. Between the trimmed V and J ends, which lost 7 bases and 3 bases, there was a span of 12 bases. The germline CDR1 and CDR2 sequences are LGHNT and FRNRAP. Data came from immunoSEQ multiplex PCR; TCRdb stores just in-frame clones and leaves some out. The profile shows more than 95,000 clones, approximately 74% of them singletons. The gene calls are TRBV12-5 and TRBJ1-2; a weak D match, TRBD1 (6 bases). The TCR sequence derives from a human donor with non-small cell lung cancer who had a partial response to radiotherapy plus ipilimumab. Some clones in this sample may be carry-over from other donors' samples. Sequences were derived from peripheral blood, sampled from a patient treated with radiotherapy plus ipilimumab. CDR3 nucleotides: TGTGCTAGTGCTCCGGACAGTTACTATGGCTACACCTTC. This gives the protein CASAPDSYYGYTF. Filled out from reference TRBV12-5 and TRBJ1-2, the complete variable domain reads DARVTQTPRHKVTEMGQEVTMRCQPILGHNTVFWYRQTMMQGLELLAYFRNRAPLDDSGMPKDRFSAEMPDATLATLKIQPSEPRDSAVYFCASAPDSYYGYTFGSGTRLTVV.